What follows describes a single T cell receptor (beta chain). Its antigen is as yet unknown. This record belongs to a study of T cell responses to AZD1222 COVID-19 vaccine. Study results and caveats: Seropositive at baseline were only six AZD1222 recipients. White British people made up most donors, females outnumbered males, and clonal diversity was possibly underestimated. CD4 TCRs covered the whole spike, strongest at regions 160-218 and 743-854.

The assay was immunoSEQ multiplex PCR, and TCRdb's table has in-frame clones only and misses some. The repertoire includes 140,000 to 150,000 clones, under 95% of them detected once, and about 2.1% sits in the top ten. V was clipped by 4 bases and J by 6 bases, with 12 bases between them. The CDR3 extends over 13 amino acids. Germline V gene sequence: CDR1 LNHDA, CDR2 SQIVND (reference sequence). The material sequenced was peripheral blood, taken on day 0 of AZD1222 vaccination. This sequence originates from an adult in good health. This chain joins TRBV19 and TRBJ1-1, with D perhaps TRBD1 (5 bases). The CDR3 region has the DNA TGTGCCAGTAGTAGTGACAGCAGATCTGAAGCTTTCTTT. The encoded protein is CASSSDSRSEAFF.